These T cell receptor beta chains were read from a single sample in a study of T cell responses to AZD1222 COVID-19 vaccine. Clones were sequenced by immunoSEQ multiplex PCR, and TCRdb holds only the in-frame ones, with some missing. The repertoire consists of 100,000 to 150,000 clones, with roughly 85% occurring once and the leading ten covering 3.5% to 5%. Sequences were derived from peripheral blood, sampled 28 days after the second AZD1222 dose. The source is an adult who received the AZD1222 COVID-19 vaccine. Both conserved end residues are part of each CDR3. Each record gives: D gene, J gene, V gene, clone size, CDR3 protein, CDR3 DNA. D genes are given only for firm matches. Only part of the rows carry a size: once, few, many, or a class if the clone is expanded.

d_gene: .; j_gene: TRBJ2-5; v_gene: TRBV6-5; abundance: .; CDR3aa: CASSYDYTKETQYF; CDR3nt: TGTGCCAGCAGTTACGACTACACCAAAGAGACCCAGTACTTC
d_gene: .; j_gene: TRBJ2-5; v_gene: TRBV10-2; abundance: once; CDR3aa: CASRTAGTQYF; CDR3nt: TGCGCCAGCAGGACCGCGGGGACCCAGTACTTC
d_gene: .; j_gene: TRBJ2-3; v_gene: TRBV7-3; abundance: .; CDR3aa: CASSLTVAGSSEDTQYF; CDR3nt: TGTGCCAGCAGCTTAACGGTGGCAGGGAGTTCGGAGGATACGCAGTATTTT
d_gene: TRBD1; j_gene: TRBJ2-3; v_gene: TRBV5-5; abundance: .; CDR3aa: CASSAGKGQGRDTQYF; CDR3nt: TGTGCCAGCAGCGCCGGAAAGGGACAGGGGAGGGATACGCAGTATTTT
d_gene: .; j_gene: TRBJ1-2; v_gene: TRBV28; abundance: .; CDR3aa: CASTPLMVYGYTF; CDR3nt: TGTGCCAGCACCCCTCTTATGGTCTATGGCTACACCTTC
d_gene: TRBD1; j_gene: TRBJ1-6; v_gene: TRBV9; abundance: .; CDR3aa: CASSVEGQTNSPLHF; CDR3nt: TGTGCCAGCAGCGTAGAGGGACAGACAAATTCACCCCTCCACTTT
d_gene: .; j_gene: TRBJ1-5; v_gene: TRBV7-2; abundance: .; CDR3aa: CASSLVVGGTQPQHF; CDR3nt: TGTGCCAGCAGCTTAGTAGTTGGGGGAACTCAGCCCCAGCATTTT
d_gene: .; j_gene: TRBJ2-1; v_gene: TRBV6-4; abundance: .; CDR3aa: CASSDSAKGQFF; CDR3nt: TGTGCCAGCAGTGACTCGGCGAAGGGGCAGTTCTTC
d_gene: TRBD1; j_gene: TRBJ2-2; v_gene: TRBV9; abundance: .; CDR3aa: CASSWDRYTGELFF; CDR3nt: TGTGCCAGCAGTTGGGACAGGTACACCGGGGAGCTGTTTTTT
d_gene: TRBD2; j_gene: TRBJ2-3; v_gene: TRBV5-1; abundance: .; CDR3aa: CASSTGLAGGADTQYF; CDR3nt: TGCGCCAGCAGCACGGGACTAGCGGGGGGCGCAGATACGCAGTATTTT
d_gene: .; j_gene: TRBJ1-1; v_gene: TRBV7-2; abundance: .; CDR3aa: CASSKHMNTEAFF; CDR3nt: TGTGCCAGCAGCAAGCATATGAACACTGAAGCTTTCTTT
d_gene: TRBD2; j_gene: TRBJ2-1; v_gene: TRBV7-3; abundance: .; CDR3aa: CASSLRNSGGPSSYNEQFF; CDR3nt: TGTGCCAGCAGCTTAAGGAATAGCGGGGGACCTAGCTCCTACAATGAGCAGTTCTTC
d_gene: .; j_gene: TRBJ1-2; v_gene: TRBV30; abundance: few; CDR3aa: CARLGRGNNYGYTF; CDR3nt: TGTGCCCGGCTGGGGAGGGGTAATAACTATGGCTACACCTTC
d_gene: .; j_gene: TRBJ1-6; v_gene: TRBV6-4; abundance: .; CDR3aa: CASSEGSGSPLHF; CDR3nt: TGTGCCAGCAGTGAAGGGTCCGGGTCACCCCTCCACTTT
d_gene: TRBD1; j_gene: TRBJ1-1; v_gene: TRBV20-1; abundance: .; CDR3aa: CSASYGTGNTEAFF; CDR3nt: TGCAGTGCTAGTTATGGGACAGGGAACACTGAAGCTTTCTTT
d_gene: .; j_gene: TRBJ2-7; v_gene: TRBV28; abundance: .; CDR3aa: CASSLLVYEQYF; CDR3nt: TGTGCCAGCAGTTTGTTGGTCTACGAGCAGTACTTC
d_gene: TRBD1; j_gene: TRBJ2-3; v_gene: TRBV3-1/TRBV3-2; abundance: .; CDR3aa: CASSPRGTPTDTQYF; CDR3nt: TGTGCCAGCAGCCCCAGGGGGACCCCCACAGATACGCAGTATTTT
d_gene: TRBD1; j_gene: TRBJ1-5; v_gene: TRBV2; abundance: once; CDR3aa: CASSAGTGNQPQHF; CDR3nt: TGTGCCAGCAGTGCCGGGACAGGGAATCAGCCCCAGCATTTT
d_gene: .; j_gene: TRBJ1-1; v_gene: TRBV5-4; abundance: .; CDR3aa: CASSQPSGEKYTEAFF; CDR3nt: TGTGCCAGCAGCCAGCCAAGTGGGGAGAAATACACTGAAGCTTTCTTT
d_gene: TRBD1; j_gene: TRBJ2-1; v_gene: TRBV19; abundance: .; CDR3aa: CASTGMDRGPEQFF; CDR3nt: TGTGCCAGTACGGGGATGGACAGGGGGCCTGAGCAGTTCTTC
d_gene: TRBD1; j_gene: TRBJ2-1; v_gene: TRBV29-1; abundance: .; CDR3aa: CSANRWTGLGNEQFF; CDR3nt: TGCAGCGCCAACCGTTGGACAGGGTTAGGCAATGAGCAGTTCTTC
d_gene: .; j_gene: TRBJ2-5; v_gene: TRBV7-6; abundance: .; CDR3aa: CASSGSGETQYF; CDR3nt: TGTGCCAGCAGCGGAAGTGGAGAGACCCAGTACTTC
d_gene: .; j_gene: TRBJ1-1; v_gene: TRBV28; abundance: .; CDR3aa: CASSLISVATEAFF; CDR3nt: TGTGCCAGCAGTCTTATATCAGTAGCCACTGAAGCTTTCTTT
d_gene: TRBD2; j_gene: TRBJ2-1; v_gene: TRBV28; abundance: .; CDR3aa: CASSIGLAGLNEQFF; CDR3nt: TGTGCCAGCAGTATAGGCCTAGCGGGGCTCAATGAGCAGTTCTTC
d_gene: TRBD1; j_gene: TRBJ1-5; v_gene: TRBV28; abundance: .; CDR3aa: CASVRTGFNQPQHF; CDR3nt: TGTGCCAGCGTAAGGACAGGATTCAATCAGCCCCAGCATTTT
d_gene: .; j_gene: TRBJ2-3; v_gene: TRBV9; abundance: .; CDR3aa: CASKDYASTDTQYF; CDR3nt: TGTGCCAGCAAGGACTATGCTAGCACAGATACGCAGTATTTT
d_gene: .; j_gene: TRBJ1-1; v_gene: TRBV7-8; abundance: few; CDR3aa: CASSLGAPRNTEAFF; CDR3nt: TGTGCCAGCAGCTTAGGGGCCCCGAGGAACACTGAAGCTTTCTTT
d_gene: TRBD1; j_gene: TRBJ2-1; v_gene: TRBV23-1; abundance: .; CDR3aa: CASSQCGQGGYNEQFF; CDR3nt: TGCGCCAGCAGTCAATGCGGACAGGGGGGGTACAATGAGCAGTTCTTC
d_gene: .; j_gene: TRBJ1-2; v_gene: TRBV9; abundance: .; CDR3aa: CASSHNGQRPSNYGYTF; CDR3nt: TGTGCCAGCAGCCACAACGGCCAACGCCCTTCTAACTATGGCTACACCTTC
d_gene: .; j_gene: TRBJ1-5; v_gene: TRBV4-1; abundance: few; CDR3aa: CASSHDDSNQPQHF; CDR3nt: TGCGCCAGCAGCCACGACGACAGCAATCAGCCCCAGCATTTT
d_gene: .; j_gene: TRBJ1-1; v_gene: TRBV30; abundance: .; CDR3aa: CAWSLIADEAFF; CDR3nt: TGTGCCTGGAGTCTCATAGCGGACGAAGCTTTCTTT
d_gene: .; j_gene: TRBJ2-1; v_gene: TRBV4-1; abundance: .; CDR3aa: CASSQDVSMREFF; CDR3nt: TGCGCCAGCAGCCAAGATGTCAGTATGAGGGAGTTCTTC
d_gene: .; j_gene: TRBJ1-2; v_gene: TRBV28; abundance: .; CDR3aa: CASSSTNRQMRSYGYTF; CDR3nt: TGTGCCAGCAGTTCGACGAATCGACAGATGCGGTCCTATGGCTACACCTTC
d_gene: .; j_gene: TRBJ1-5; v_gene: TRBV6-5; abundance: .; CDR3aa: CASSTQGPGQPQHF; CDR3nt: TGTGCCAGCAGTACACAGGGTCCCGGTCAGCCCCAGCATTTT
d_gene: TRBD2; j_gene: TRBJ2-5; v_gene: TRBV6-2/TRBV6-3; abundance: .; CDR3aa: CASSPSLTSGVQETQYF; CDR3nt: TGTGCCAGCAGCCCTTCTCTGACTAGCGGGGTCCAAGAGACCCAGTACTTC
d_gene: .; j_gene: TRBJ2-3; v_gene: TRBV5-6; abundance: once; CDR3aa: CASSLFLSRPDTQYF; CDR3nt: TGTGCCAGCAGCTTATTTTTGAGTCGGCCCGATACGCAGTATTTT
d_gene: .; j_gene: TRBJ1-4; v_gene: TRBV6-5; abundance: .; CDR3aa: CASRPGGAEKLFF; CDR3nt: TGTGCCAGCAGACCGGGGGGGGCCGAAAAACTGTTTTTT
d_gene: .; j_gene: TRBJ2-7; v_gene: TRBV5-1; abundance: .; CDR3aa: CASSTGQEGGEQYF; CDR3nt: TGCGCCAGCAGCACCGGACAGGAGGGAGGCGAGCAGTACTTC
d_gene: .; j_gene: TRBJ2-7; v_gene: TRBV19; abundance: few; CDR3aa: CASSIMATYEQYF; CDR3nt: TGTGCCAGTAGTATTATGGCAACCTACGAGCAGTACTTC
d_gene: .; j_gene: TRBJ1-4; v_gene: TRBV28; abundance: .; CDR3aa: CASSSGPNVLFF; CDR3nt: TGTGCCAGCAGCTCCGGACCGAACGTTCTGTTTTTT
d_gene: .; j_gene: TRBJ1-2; v_gene: TRBV3-1/TRBV3-2; abundance: .; CDR3aa: CASSRSGGNYGYTF; CDR3nt: TGTGCCAGCAGCCGTTCGGGGGGCAACTATGGCTACACCTTC